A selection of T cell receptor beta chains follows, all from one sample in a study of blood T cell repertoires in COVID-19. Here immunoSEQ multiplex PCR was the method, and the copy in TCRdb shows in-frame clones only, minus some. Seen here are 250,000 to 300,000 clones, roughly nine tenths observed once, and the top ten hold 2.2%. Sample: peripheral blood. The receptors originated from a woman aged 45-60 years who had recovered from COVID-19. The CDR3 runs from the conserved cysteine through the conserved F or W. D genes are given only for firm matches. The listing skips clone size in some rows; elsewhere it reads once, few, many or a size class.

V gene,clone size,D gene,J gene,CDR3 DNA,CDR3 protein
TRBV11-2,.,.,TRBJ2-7,TGTGCCAGCAGCTTAGAGGCGGGGAGCTCCTACGAGCAGTACTTC,CASSLEAGSSYEQYF
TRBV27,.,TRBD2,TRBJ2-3,TGTGCCAGCAGCCTCGGGACTAGCGGGAGGGCGAGAGATACGCAGTATTTT,CASSLGTSGRARDTQYF
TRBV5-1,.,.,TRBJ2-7,TGCGCCAGCAGCGTCTACAGGGGGGGCGACGAGCAGTACTTC,CASSVYRGGDEQYF
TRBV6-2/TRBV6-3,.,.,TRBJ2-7,TGTGCCAGCAGTTACCCGATATCCAACCCGAGCAGGGAAGGACGCTACGAGCAGTACTTC,CASSYPISNPSREGRYEQYF
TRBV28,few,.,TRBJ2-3,TGTGCCAGCAGCCTTATACAGGGGGGGGCAGATACGCAGTATTTT,CASSLIQGGADTQYF
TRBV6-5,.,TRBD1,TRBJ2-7,TGTGCCAGCACCCCCCGGGACAGGGGATCCAACGAGCAGTACTTC,CASTPRDRGSNEQYF
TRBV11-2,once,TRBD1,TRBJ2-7,TGTGCCAGCAGTAGGGGACAGGGGGTTTCCTACGAGCAGTACTTC,CASSRGQGVSYEQYF
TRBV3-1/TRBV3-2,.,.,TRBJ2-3,TGTGCCAGCACGCGTCGGATGGCTGGGAGAGCAGATACGCAGTATTTT,CASTRRMAGRADTQYF
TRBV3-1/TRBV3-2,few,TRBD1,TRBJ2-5,TGTGCCAGCGGTTGGACAGGGGGCCGGGAGACCCAGTACTTC,CASGWTGGRETQYF
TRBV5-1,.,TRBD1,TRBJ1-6,TGCGCCAGCAGCGCGGACAGGGACAATTCACCCCTCCACTTT,CASSADRDNSPLHF
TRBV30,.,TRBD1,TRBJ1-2,TGTGCCTGGAGTATAACCCAGGGGGCCGGATGGAATAACTATGGCTACACCTTC,CAWSITQGAGWNNYGYTF
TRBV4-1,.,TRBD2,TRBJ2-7,TGCGCCAGCAGCCAAGAGGGGGGAGGGGTCGAGCAGTACTTC,CASSQEGGGVEQYF
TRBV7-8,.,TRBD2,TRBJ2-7,TGTGCCAGCAGCTCTAGCGGGAGCTCCTACGAGCAGTACTTC,CASSSSGSSYEQYF
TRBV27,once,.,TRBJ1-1,TGTGCCGGCAGTTTAAGCCTCAACACTGAAGCTTTCTTT,CAGSLSLNTEAFF